The rows below give T cell receptor beta chains drawn from one sample of a study of PD-1 blockade in classical Hodgkin lymphoma. The data were produced by immunoSEQ multiplex PCR, yet TCRdb's version contains in-frame clones alone and is incomplete. The table records around 30,000 clones, 80% to 95% of them present only once. The sequences come from CD4+ T cells from blood, collected before the fourth cycle of nivolumab. These receptors came from a human donor with classical Hodgkin lymphoma. CDR3s include the opening cysteine and the closing phenylalanine or tryptophan. Fields, in order: V gene, clone size, D gene, J gene, CDR3 protein, CDR3 DNA. The D gene is left open where the match is weak. Where a row states a size, it is once, few, many or the class of an expanded clone; other rows omit it.

TRBV18	.	.	TRBJ1-4	CASSQDSEREKLFF	TGTGCCAGCTCGCAGGACAGTGAACGAGAAAAACTGTTTTTT
TRBV25-1	.	TRBD2	TRBJ2-1	CASIATSGSSQFF	TGTGCCAGCATCGCGACCAGCGGGAGCTCGCAGTTCTTC
TRBV28	.	.	TRBJ1-1	CASSFVRGAFF	TGTGCCAGCAGTTTTGTCAGAGGAGCTTTCTTT
TRBV25-1	.	.	TRBJ2-2	CASSDTVTTGELFF	TGTGCCAGCAGTGACACAGTTACCACCGGGGAGCTGTTTTTT
TRBV6-1	.	.	TRBJ1-5	CASSNSGRNQPQHF	TGTGCCAGCAGTAACTCAGGGAGGAATCAGCCCCAGCATTTT
TRBV18	.	.	TRBJ1-2	CASSPRVQGSRGYTF	TGTGCCAGCTCACCACGAGTGCAGGGGTCCAGAGGCTACACCTTC
TRBV28	.	.	TRBJ2-1	CASSFLVGGRGNEQFF	TGTGCCAGCAGTTTCCTCGTCGGGGGGCGGGGTAATGAGCAGTTCTTC
TRBV10-2	.	.	TRBJ2-7	CASSSIVREQYF	TGCGCCAGCAGTTCGATCGTGAGGGAGCAGTACTTC
TRBV5-1	.	.	TRBJ2-2	CASSLDGGAGELFF	TGCGCCAGCAGCTTGGACGGGGGAGCCGGGGAGCTGTTTTTT
TRBV5-1	.	TRBD2	TRBJ2-1	CASSLDVGLAGSEQFF	TGCGCCAGCAGCTTGGATGTCGGGCTAGCGGGGAGTGAGCAGTTCTTC
TRBV19	.	.	TRBJ1-1	CASRPGHLLSAEAFF	TGTGCCAGTAGACCGGGACACCTTTTGTCGGCTGAAGCTTTCTTT
TRBV29-1	.	.	TRBJ2-1	CSSMPPYKNEQFF	TGCAGCTCAATGCCCCCCTACAAGAATGAGCAGTTCTTC
TRBV11-2	.	.	TRBJ1-1	CASSAHMNTEAFF	TGTGCCAGCAGCGCACACATGAACACTGAAGCTTTCTTT
TRBV11-1	once	.	TRBJ2-5	CASSFEGLQYF	TGTGCCAGCAGCTTCGAGGGACTCCAGTACTTC
TRBV14	.	.	TRBJ2-1	CASSPRGTYNEQFF	TGTGCCAGCAGTCCCAGGGGAACCTACAATGAGCAGTTCTTC
TRBV6-4	.	.	TRBJ2-2	CASTRHPYNNTGELFF	TGTGCCAGCACTCGACACCCATACAATAACACCGGGGAGCTGTTTTTT
TRBV7-9	few	.	TRBJ1-2	CASSLVEGHGYTF	TGTGCCAGCAGCTTAGTAGAGGGCCATGGCTACACCTTC
TRBV18	.	.	TRBJ1-1	CASLTTGVRAEAFF	TGTGCCAGCCTTACGACGGGTGTAAGAGCTGAAGCTTTCTTT
TRBV5-6	once	TRBD1	TRBJ1-1	CASSLIGGGGTEAFF	TGTGCCAGCAGCTTGATAGGGGGCGGGGGCACTGAAGCTTTCTTT
TRBV11-1	.	.	TRBJ2-1	CASSAGRSYNEQFF	TGTGCCAGCAGCGCGGGACGCTCCTACAATGAGCAGTTCTTC
TRBV5-1	.	TRBD1	TRBJ2-5	CASSWGDRGLIETQYF	TGCGCCAGCAGCTGGGGGGACAGGGGGCTTATAGAGACCCAGTACTTC
TRBV5-6	.	.	TRBJ2-5	CASSLVAGVETQYF	TGTGCCAGCAGCTTGGTGGCAGGGGTAGAGACCCAGTACTTC
TRBV5-5	.	.	TRBJ1-2	CASSPRQTHNYGYTF	TGTGCCAGCAGCCCCCGACAGACTCATAACTATGGCTACACCTTC
TRBV6-1	once	.	TRBJ1-2	CASSEGGGERIYGYTF	TGTGCCAGCAGTGAAGGGGGAGGGGAGAGAATCTATGGCTACACCTTC
TRBV28	.	.	TRBJ2-7	CASIGTRRFNEQYF	TGTGCCAGCATCGGGACGAGGAGGTTCAACGAGCAGTACTTC
TRBV13	.	TRBD2	TRBJ2-1	CASSIPLSSGGSYNEQFF	TGTGCCAGCAGCATACCGTTAAGTAGCGGGGGCTCCTACAATGAGCAGTTCTTC
TRBV10-1	.	TRBD2	TRBJ2-2	CASSRGLAGTGELFF	TGCGCCAGCAGTCGGGGACTAGCGGGCACCGGGGAGCTGTTTTTT
TRBV29-1	.	.	TRBJ2-3	CSVAWRRGTDTQYF	TGCAGCGTTGCCTGGAGAAGAGGCACAGATACGCAGTATTTT
TRBV9	.	.	TRBJ1-2	CASSVGHTNYGYTF	TGTGCCAGCAGCGTAGGGCACACTAACTATGGCTACACCTTC
TRBV7-3	.	TRBD1	TRBJ1-2	CASRLDRVVGYTF	TGTGCCAGCAGATTGGACAGGGTGGTTGGCTACACCTTC
TRBV5-1	few	TRBD1	TRBJ1-1	CASSGQGDTEAFF	TGCGCCAGCAGCGGACAGGGGGACACTGAAGCTTTCTTT
TRBV28	once	TRBD1	TRBJ1-3	CASSPGQANSGNTIYF	TGTGCCAGCAGTCCGGGACAGGCGAACTCTGGAAACACCATATATTTT
TRBV10-3	few	.	TRBJ1-2	CAISGEVRYGYTF	TGTGCCATCAGTGGTGAAGTCCGCTATGGCTACACCTTC
TRBV29-1	once	.	TRBJ1-1	CSVLRGLNTEAFF	TGCAGCGTTTTACGGGGCTTGAACACTGAAGCTTTCTTT
TRBV7-3	.	.	TRBJ2-1	CASSASDGPGYNEQFF	TGTGCCAGCAGCGCATCGGACGGGCCCGGCTACAATGAGCAGTTCTTC
TRBV27	.	.	TRBJ1-4	CASSFYPRGRGGPNEKLFF	TGTGCCAGCAGTTTCTACCCCCGAGGCCGGGGGGGGCCTAATGAAAAACTGTTTTTT
TRBV7-9	.	.	TRBJ2-7	CASSSELVGTRYF	TGTGCCAGCAGCTCGGAATTGGTCGGTACCAGGTACTTC
TRBV19	.	.	TRBJ2-7	CASSTSRDWLEEQYF	TGTGCCAGTAGTACGTCCCGGGACTGGTTGGAAGAGCAGTACTTC
TRBV30	.	TRBD1	TRBJ2-7	CAWSVGTGSYEQYF	TGTGCCTGGAGTGTAGGGACAGGCTCCTACGAGCAGTACTTC
TRBV5-6	.	.	TRBJ2-5	CASSLVEVVTAQYF	TGTGCCAGCAGCTTGGTTGAGGTCGTCACGGCCCAGTACTTC
TRBV5-6	.	TRBD2	TRBJ2-3	CASTDVGGYTDTQYF	TGTGCCAGCACCGATGTGGGGGGGTACACAGATACGCAGTATTTT
TRBV7-2	.	.	TRBJ2-7	CASSLAASKFAMKEQYF	TGTGCCAGCAGCTTAGCCGCTTCAAAATTCGCCATGAAGGAGCAGTACTTC
TRBV11-2	.	.	TRBJ2-1	CASSLAGLSYNEQFF	TGTGCCAGCAGCTTAGCGGGGCTATCCTACAATGAGCAGTTCTTC
TRBV19	few	.	TRBJ1-2	CASSTGTFYGYTF	TGTGCCAGTAGTACAGGGACCTTCTATGGCTACACCTTC
TRBV7-9	.	.	TRBJ2-1	CASSLALLVHNEQFF	TGTGCCAGCAGCTTAGCGCTCCTAGTGCACAATGAGCAGTTCTTC
TRBV7-7	.	.	TRBJ2-6	CASSSRTSGANVLTF	TGTGCTAGCAGTAGTCGAACCTCTGGGGCCAACGTCCTGACTTTC
TRBV28	.	TRBD2	TRBJ2-3	CASSLLAGVPDTQYF	TGTGCCAGCAGTTTACTAGCGGGAGTCCCAGATACGCAGTATTTT
TRBV11-2	.	.	TRBJ1-5	CASSSNVDPYSNQPQHF	TGTGCCAGCAGCTCCAACGTGGATCCCTATAGCAATCAGCCCCAGCATTTT
TRBV7-9	once	TRBD2	TRBJ2-7	CASSSGLAGVDEQYF	TGTGCCAGCAGCTCTGGACTAGCGGGAGTTGATGAGCAGTACTTC
TRBV16	.	.	TRBJ1-3	CASSQGGNTIYF	TGTGCCAGCAGCCAAGGTGGAAACACCATATATTTT
TRBV27	.	TRBD1	TRBJ1-1	CASSQTDQGVAEAFF	TGTGCCAGCAGTCAGACCGACCAGGGGGTTGCTGAAGCTTTCTTT
TRBV5-1	.	.	TRBJ2-3	CASTFGRVMTTDTQYF	TGCGCCAGCACCTTTGGTAGGGTGATGACCACAGATACGCAGTATTTT
TRBV11-2	.	TRBD1	TRBJ2-7	CASSLGTGGSYEQYF	TGTGCCAGCAGCTTAGGGACAGGGGGTTCCTACGAGCAGTACTTC
TRBV5-6	.	TRBD2	TRBJ2-7	CASLTILGTTTPKGYEQYF	TGTGCCAGCCTCACGATTCTGGGGACTACAACCCCGAAAGGCTACGAGCAGTACTTC